The subject of this entry is one TCR beta chain. Its target is unknown. This sample is drawn from a study of cytomegalovirus exposure and HLA in healthy donors. Study findings and constraints: Researchers counted roughly 160 TCR beta chains as cytomegalovirus-associated. In a later analysis, HLA-associated TCR beta chains were more clonally expanded than equally common others. A link between a missense DCLRE1C variant and TCR beta V- and J-gene trimming emerged from a later analysis.

The PCR had 60 Vbeta and 13 Jbeta primers. Only in-frame clones appear in the TCRdb table, and some are missing; sequencing was by immunoSEQ multiplex PCR. This sample carries 85,000 to 130,000 clones, roughly four fifths of them seen once, and the ten largest clones take 11% to 15%. Germline loops: CDR1 MNHNS, CDR2 SASEGT. CDR3 size: 17 residues. V gave up 6 bases and J gave up 7 bases; unmatched junction bases: 18. The TCR was taken from a male donor in good health and CMV-seropositive. The V gene is TRBV6-1, the J gene TRBJ2-5; 9 nucleotides line up with TRBD1. The sequenced sample consisted of PBMCs. The CDR3 is CASRETGGQFDHRTQYF. The CDR3 nucleotides read TGTGCCAGCAGGGAAACAGGGGGCCAATTTGACCACCGGACCCAGTACTTC.